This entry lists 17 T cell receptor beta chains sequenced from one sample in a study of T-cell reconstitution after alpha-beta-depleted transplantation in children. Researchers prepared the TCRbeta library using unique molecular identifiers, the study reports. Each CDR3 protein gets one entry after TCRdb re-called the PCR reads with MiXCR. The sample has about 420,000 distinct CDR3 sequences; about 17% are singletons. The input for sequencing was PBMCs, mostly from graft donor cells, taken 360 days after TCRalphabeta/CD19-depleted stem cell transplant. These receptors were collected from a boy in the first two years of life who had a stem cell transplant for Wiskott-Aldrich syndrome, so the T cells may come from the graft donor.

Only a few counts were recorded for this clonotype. DNA for the CDR3: TGTGCCACCAGTGCCCCGACTAGCGGGAGGGCCTACAATGAGCAGTTCTTC. It codes for CATSAPTSGRAYNEQFF. The chain recombines TRBV24-1 with TRBJ2-1; TRBD2 agrees at 14 bases. The CDR3 is 17 residues long. CDR1 KGHDR and CDR2 SFDVKD come from the germline V gene. With 5 bases clipped from V and 2 bases from J, the junction kept 4 bases outside the gene matches.

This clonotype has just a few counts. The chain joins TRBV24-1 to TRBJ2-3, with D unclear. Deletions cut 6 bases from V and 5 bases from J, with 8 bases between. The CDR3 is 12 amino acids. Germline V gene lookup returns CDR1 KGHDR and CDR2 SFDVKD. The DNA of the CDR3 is TGTGCCACCAGTTACGTAGGAGATACGCAGTATTTT. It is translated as CATSYVGDTQYF.

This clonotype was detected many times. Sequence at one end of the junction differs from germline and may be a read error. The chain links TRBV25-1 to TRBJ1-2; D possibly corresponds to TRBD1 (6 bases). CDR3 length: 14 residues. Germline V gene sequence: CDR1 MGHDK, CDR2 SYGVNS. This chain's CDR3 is CASRESGAFYGYTF. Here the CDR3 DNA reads TGTGCCAGCAGGGAATCGGGGGCCTTCTATGGCTACACCTTC.

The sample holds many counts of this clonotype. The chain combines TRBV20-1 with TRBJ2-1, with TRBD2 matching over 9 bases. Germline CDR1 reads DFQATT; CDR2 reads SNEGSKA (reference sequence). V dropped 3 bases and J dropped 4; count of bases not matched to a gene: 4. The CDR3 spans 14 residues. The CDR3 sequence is CSARASGDYNEQFF. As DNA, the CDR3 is TGCAGTGCTAGGGCTAGCGGGGATTACAATGAGCAGTTCTTC.

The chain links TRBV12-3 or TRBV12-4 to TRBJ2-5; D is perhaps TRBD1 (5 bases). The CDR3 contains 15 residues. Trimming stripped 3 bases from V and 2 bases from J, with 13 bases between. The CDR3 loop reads CASSFLLGLQETQYF. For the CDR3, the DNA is TGTGCCAGCAGTTTTTTATTGGGGCTACAAGAGACCCAGTACTTC.

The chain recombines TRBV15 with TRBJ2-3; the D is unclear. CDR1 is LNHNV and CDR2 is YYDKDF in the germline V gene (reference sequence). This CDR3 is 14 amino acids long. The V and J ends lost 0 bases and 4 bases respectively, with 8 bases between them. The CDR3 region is CATSRDHRPDTQYF. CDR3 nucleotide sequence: TGTGCCACCAGCAGAGATCACCGCCCAGATACGCAGTATTTT.

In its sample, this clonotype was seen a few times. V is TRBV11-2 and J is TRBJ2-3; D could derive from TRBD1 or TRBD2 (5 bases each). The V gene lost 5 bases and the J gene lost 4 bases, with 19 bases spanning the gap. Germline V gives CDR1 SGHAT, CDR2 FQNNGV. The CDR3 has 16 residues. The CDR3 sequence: CASSPGTSLGADTQYF. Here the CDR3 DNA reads TGTGCCAGCAGCCCAGGGACCTCGTTAGGGGCAGATACGCAGTATTTT. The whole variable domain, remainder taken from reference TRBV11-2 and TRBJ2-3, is EAGVAQSPRYKIIEKRQSVAFWCNPISGHATLYWYQQILGQGPKLLIQFQNNGVVDDSQLPKDRFSAERLKGVDSTLKIQPAKLEDSAVYLCASSPGTSLGADTQYFGPGTRLTVL.

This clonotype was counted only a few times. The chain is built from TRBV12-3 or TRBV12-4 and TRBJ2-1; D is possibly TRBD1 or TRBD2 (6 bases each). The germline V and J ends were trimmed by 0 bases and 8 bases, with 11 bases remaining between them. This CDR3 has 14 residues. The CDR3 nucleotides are TGTGCCAGCAGTTTAGCCGGGGGCTCGGATGAGCAGTTCTTC. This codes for CASSLAGGSDEQFF.

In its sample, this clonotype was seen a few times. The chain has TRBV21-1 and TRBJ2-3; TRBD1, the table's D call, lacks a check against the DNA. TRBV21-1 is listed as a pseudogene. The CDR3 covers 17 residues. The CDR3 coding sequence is TGTGCCAGCAGCAAAGGTCGACAGATATTGGGCACAGATACGCAGTATTTT. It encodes CASSKGRQILGTDTQYF.

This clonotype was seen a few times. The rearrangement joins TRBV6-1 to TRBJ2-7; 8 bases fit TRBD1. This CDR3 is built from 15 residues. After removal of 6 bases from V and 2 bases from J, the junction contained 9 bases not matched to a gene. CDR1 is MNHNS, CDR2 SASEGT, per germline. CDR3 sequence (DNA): TGTGCCAGCAGGCCCGGGACAGGTTCCCCCTACGAGCAGTACTTC. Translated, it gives CASRPGTGSPYEQYF.

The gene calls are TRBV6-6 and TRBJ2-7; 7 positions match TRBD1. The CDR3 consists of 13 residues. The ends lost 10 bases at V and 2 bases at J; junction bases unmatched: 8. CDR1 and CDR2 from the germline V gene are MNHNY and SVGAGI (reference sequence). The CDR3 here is CATTRDSTYEQYF. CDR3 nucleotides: TGTGCCACCACCAGGGACAGTACCTACGAGCAGTACTTC.

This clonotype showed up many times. CDR3 region: CSVGQAYEQYF. DNA of the CDR3: TGCAGCGTTGGGCAGGCCTACGAGCAGTACTTC. The chain carries TRBV29-1 and TRBJ2-7; no firm D call. The V gene's germline CDR1 is SQVTM and CDR2 ANQGSEA. V lost 4 bases, J lost 2 bases, and 6 bases lay in between. The CDR3 is 11 residues long.

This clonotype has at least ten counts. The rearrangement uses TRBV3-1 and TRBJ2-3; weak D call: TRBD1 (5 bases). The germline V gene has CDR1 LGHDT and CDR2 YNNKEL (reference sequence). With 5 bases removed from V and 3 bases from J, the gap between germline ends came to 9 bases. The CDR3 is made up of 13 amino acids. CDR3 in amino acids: CASSSRTTDTQYF. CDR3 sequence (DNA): TGTGCCAGCAGCTCCCGGACAACAGATACGCAGTATTTT.

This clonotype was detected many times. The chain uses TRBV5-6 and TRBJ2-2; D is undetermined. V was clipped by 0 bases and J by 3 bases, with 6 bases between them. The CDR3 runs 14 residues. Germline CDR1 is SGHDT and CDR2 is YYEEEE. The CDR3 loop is CASSLDPYTGELFF. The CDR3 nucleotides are TGTGCCAGCAGCTTGGACCCATACACCGGGGAGCTGTTTTTT. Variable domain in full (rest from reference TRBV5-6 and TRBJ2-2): DAGVTQSPTHLIKTRGQQVTLRCSPKSGHDTVSWYQQALGQGPQFIFQYYEEEERQRGNFPDRFSGHQFPNYSSELNVNALLLGDSALYLCASSLDPYTGELFFGEGSRLTVL.

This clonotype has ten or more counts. The CDR3 spells CASSWGLAFQETQYF. CDR3 in DNA: TGTGCCAGCAGTTGGGGACTAGCGTTCCAAGAGACCCAGTACTTC. The chain uses TRBV12-3 or TRBV12-4 and TRBJ2-5, with 10 nucleotides matching TRBD2. Trimming took 4 bases from V and 1 from J; bases not matched to a gene: 3. The length of the CDR3 is 15 residues.

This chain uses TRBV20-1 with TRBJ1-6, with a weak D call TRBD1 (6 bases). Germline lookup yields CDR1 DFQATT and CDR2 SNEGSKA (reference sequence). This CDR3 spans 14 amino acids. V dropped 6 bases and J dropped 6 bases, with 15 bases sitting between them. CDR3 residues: CSAKVGGSNSPLHF. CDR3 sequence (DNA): TGCAGTGCAAAGGTGGGGGGCTCTAATTCACCCCTCCACTTT.

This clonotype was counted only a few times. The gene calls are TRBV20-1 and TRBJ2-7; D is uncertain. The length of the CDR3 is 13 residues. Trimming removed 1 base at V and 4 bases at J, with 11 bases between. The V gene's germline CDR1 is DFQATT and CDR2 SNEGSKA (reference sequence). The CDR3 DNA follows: TGCAGTGCTAGAGGACTCAAGTGGTACGAGCAGTACTTC. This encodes CSARGLKWYEQYF.